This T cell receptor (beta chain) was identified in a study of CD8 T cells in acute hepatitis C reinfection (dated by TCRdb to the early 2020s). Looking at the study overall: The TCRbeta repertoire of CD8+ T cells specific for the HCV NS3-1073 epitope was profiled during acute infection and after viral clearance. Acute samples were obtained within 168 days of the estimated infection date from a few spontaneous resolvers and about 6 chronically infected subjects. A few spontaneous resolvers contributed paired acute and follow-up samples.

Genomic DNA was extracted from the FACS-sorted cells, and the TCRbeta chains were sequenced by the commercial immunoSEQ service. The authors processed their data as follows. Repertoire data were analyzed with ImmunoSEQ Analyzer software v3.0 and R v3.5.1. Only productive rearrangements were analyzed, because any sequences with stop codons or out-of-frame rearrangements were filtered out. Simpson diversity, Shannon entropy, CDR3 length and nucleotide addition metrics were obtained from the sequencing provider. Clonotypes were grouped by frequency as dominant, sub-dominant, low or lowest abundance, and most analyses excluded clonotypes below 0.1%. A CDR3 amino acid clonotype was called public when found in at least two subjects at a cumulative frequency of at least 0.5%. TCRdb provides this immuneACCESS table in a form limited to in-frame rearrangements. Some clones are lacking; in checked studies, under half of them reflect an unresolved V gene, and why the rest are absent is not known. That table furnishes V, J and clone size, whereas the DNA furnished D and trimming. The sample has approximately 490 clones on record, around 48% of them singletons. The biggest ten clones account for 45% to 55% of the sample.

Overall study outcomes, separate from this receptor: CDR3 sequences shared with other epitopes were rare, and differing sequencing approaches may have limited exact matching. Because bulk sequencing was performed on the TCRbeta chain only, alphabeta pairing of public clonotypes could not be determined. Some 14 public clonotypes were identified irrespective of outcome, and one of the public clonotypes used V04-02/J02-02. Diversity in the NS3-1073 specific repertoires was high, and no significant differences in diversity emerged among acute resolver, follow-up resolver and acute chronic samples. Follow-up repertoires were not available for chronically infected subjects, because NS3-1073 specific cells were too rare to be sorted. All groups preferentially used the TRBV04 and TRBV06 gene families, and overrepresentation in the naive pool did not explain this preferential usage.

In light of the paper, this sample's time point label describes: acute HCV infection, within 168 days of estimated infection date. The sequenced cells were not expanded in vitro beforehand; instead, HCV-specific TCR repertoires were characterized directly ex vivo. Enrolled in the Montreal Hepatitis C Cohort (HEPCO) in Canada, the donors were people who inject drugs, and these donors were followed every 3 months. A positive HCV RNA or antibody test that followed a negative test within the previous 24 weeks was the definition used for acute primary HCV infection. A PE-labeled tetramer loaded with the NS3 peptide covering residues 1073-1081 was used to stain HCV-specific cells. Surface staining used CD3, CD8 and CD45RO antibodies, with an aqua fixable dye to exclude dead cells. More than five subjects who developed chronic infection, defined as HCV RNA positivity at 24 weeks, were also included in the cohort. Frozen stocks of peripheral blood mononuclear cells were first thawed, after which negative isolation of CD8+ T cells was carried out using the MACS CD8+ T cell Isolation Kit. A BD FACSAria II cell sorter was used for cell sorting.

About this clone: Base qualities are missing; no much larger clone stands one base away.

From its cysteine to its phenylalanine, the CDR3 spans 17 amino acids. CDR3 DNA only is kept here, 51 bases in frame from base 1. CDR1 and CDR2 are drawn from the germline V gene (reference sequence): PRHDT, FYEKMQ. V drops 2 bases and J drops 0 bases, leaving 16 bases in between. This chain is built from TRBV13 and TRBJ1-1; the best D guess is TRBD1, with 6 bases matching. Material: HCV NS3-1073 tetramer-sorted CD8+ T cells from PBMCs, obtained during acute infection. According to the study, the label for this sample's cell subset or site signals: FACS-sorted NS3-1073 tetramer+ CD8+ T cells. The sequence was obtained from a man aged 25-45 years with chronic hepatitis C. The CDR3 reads CASSLLAGAFMNTEAFF. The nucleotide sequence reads TGTGCCAGCAGCTTATTGGCAGGGGCCTTTATGAACACTGAAGCTTTCTTT.